This T cell receptor (beta chain) was profiled in a study of beta chain features in type 1 diabetes. About the research overall: The number of sorted cells examined across all samples was around 98 million.

Sequenced material consisted of expressed TCRB transcripts (all of the isolated RNA was reverse transcribed). The study sequenced naive, central memory and regulatory T cell samples to an average of about 3.8 million reads. Assay: immunoSEQ multiplex PCR; the TCRdb copy retains only in-frame clones and omits some. This table holds around 250,000 clones, 27% found once. The table lists this clone with a few counts. The antigen remains unidentified. Trimming stripped 5 bases from V and 8 bases from J, with 13 bases between. Germline lookup yields CDR1 SNHLY and CDR2 FYNNEI. The CDR3 runs 13 residues. General study findings and limits: In type 1 diabetes patients, VDJ junctions had fewer insertions; deletions at these junctions were more frequent. Among all four CD4+ subsets, Type 1 diabetes patients had TCRB CDR3s that were moderately but significantly shorter.

J is TRBJ2-1 and V is TRBV2, with D uncertain. The sequence was collected from a man in his thirties or forties in good health. The sample consisted of central memory CD4+ T cells from blood. The CDR3 DNA sequence: TGTGCCAGCAGTCGGACGCCCCTCGATGAGCAGTTCTTC. This translates into CASSRTPLDEQFF.